This is a list of T cell receptor beta chains from one sample in a study of T cell repertoires in cytomegalovirus infection. TCRdb processed the reads anew with MiXCR; each CDR3 protein has one entry. The sample yields 680,000 or so distinct CDR3 sequences, 35% seen once. The sequenced material came from PBMCs. Receptors were obtained from a human donor in good health (CMV status not recorded). Some clones in this sample may be carry-over from other donors' samples. Both conserved end residues are part of each CDR3. The D gene is left open where the match is weak. Some rows mark clone size as missing; the rest say once, few, many or name a class of expanded clone.

>TRBV5-1|TRBJ1-2|NA|NA
TGCGCCAGCAGCTTGGACAGCCCTAACTATGGCTACACCTTC
CASSLDSPNYGYTF
>TRBV28|TRBJ1-1|few|NA
TGTGCCAGCAGTTATCCCCTTTTGAACGCTTTCTTT
CASSYPLLNAFF
>TRBV6-6|TRBJ1-5|few|NA
TGTGCCAGCAGAGGGGACACCCATCAGCCCCAGCATTTT
CASRGDTHQPQHF
>TRBV6-2/TRBV6-3|TRBJ1-5|NA|NA
TGTGCCAGCAGCTATAACGGGTACAGGGTGCAGCCCCAGCATTTT
CASSYNGYRVQPQHF
>TRBV12-3/TRBV12-4|TRBJ2-2|NA|NA
TGTGCCAGCACCACCTCAGGGGGGTTTTCGGACACCGGGGAGCTGTTTTTT
CASTTSGGFSDTGELFF
>TRBV7-6|TRBJ1-1|once|NA
TGTGCCAGCAGCTTAGTACAGGGACCTCGGGAGCAGGGTCGGGACACTGAAGCTTTCTTT
CASSLVQGPREQGRDTEAFF
>TRBV7-2|TRBJ2-7|few|TRBD2
TGTGCCAGCAGTCCGACTCTCGGCGGGAGGGGGGGCGGTTTC
CASSPTLGGRGGGF
>TRBV5-1|TRBJ1-2|NA|NA
TGCGCCAGCAGCCGCCTCAGGGAAAATGGCTACACCTTC
CASSRLRENGYTF
>TRBV20-1|TRBJ1-6|NA|NA
TGCAGTGCTAGACCTGATAATTCACCCCTCCACTTT
CSARPDNSPLHF
>TRBV7-2|TRBJ2-7|NA|TRBD1
TGTGCCAGCAGCAAACGACAGGGCGCCATCTACGAGCAGTACTTC
CASSKRQGAIYEQYF
>TRBV6-4|TRBJ1-6|NA|NA
TGTGCCAGCAGTGCCGAAGGAGGGGCGCGCTCACCCCTCCACTTT
CASSAEGGARSPLHF
>TRBV7-6|TRBJ1-2|NA|NA
TGTGCCAGCAGCTTATTCCCAGGGGATGGCTACACCTTC
CASSLFPGDGYTF
>TRBV29-1|TRBJ2-3|few|TRBD1
TGCAGCGTTGAAGATGTAAGGGGGACAGATCGAGCAGATACGCAGTATTTT
CSVEDVRGTDRADTQYF
>TRBV6-5|TRBJ2-5|NA|TRBD2
TGTGCCAGCAGTTATGAGGGAGGGCCCGTAGAGACCCAGTACTTC
CASSYEGGPVETQYF
>TRBV7-6|TRBJ2-7|many|TRBD2
TGTGCCAGCAGCCCAGATCGACTAGCGGGATCCTACGAGCAGTACTTC
CASSPDRLAGSYEQYF
>TRBV6-5|TRBJ2-3|few|NA
TGTGCCAGCAGTTACGGTGCGGGCGTAGTAGGGACAGATACGCAGTATTTT
CASSYGAGVVGTDTQYF
>TRBV12-3/TRBV12-4|TRBJ2-1|NA|TRBD2
TGTGCCAGCAGTCCTGGGGCACTAGCGGTATACAATGAGCAGTTCTTC
CASSPGALAVYNEQFF
>TRBV7-6|TRBJ2-2|many|NA
TGTGCCAGCAGCCCCGGGACACGGGCCGGGGAGCTGTTTTTT
CASSPGTRAGELFF
>TRBV6-6|TRBJ2-2|NA|NA
TGTGCCTTACAAGGAGGCACCGGGGAGCTGTTTTTT
CALQGGTGELFF
>TRBV7-9|TRBJ2-1|NA|NA
TGTGCCAGCCCCCGGGACACCGCCTACAATGAGCAGTTCTTC
CASPRDTAYNEQFF
>TRBV6-6|TRBJ1-5|NA|NA
TGTGCCAGCAGTGACTCGGGCCTTGGGGAACAGCCCCAGCATTTT
CASSDSGLGEQPQHF
>TRBV6-6|TRBJ1-3|NA|TRBD1
TGTGCCAGTAATGAGGACAGGCTCGCGCCTGGAAACACCATATATTTT
CASNEDRLAPGNTIYF
>TRBV29-1|TRBJ1-1|NA|NA
TGCAGCGTCCTGGCCCGGAGGGGGGGAGGTAACACTGAAGCTTTCTTT
CSVLARRGGGNTEAFF
>TRBV7-4|TRBJ1-1|NA|NA
TGTGCCAGCAGCTTAGATTACAGGGACACTGAAGCTTTCTTT
CASSLDYRDTEAFF
>TRBV4-1|TRBJ2-1|NA|TRBD2
TGCGCCAGCAGCCTAACTAGCGGGAACTACAATGAGCAGTTCTTC
CASSLTSGNYNEQFF
>TRBV28|TRBJ2-5|few|TRBD2
TGTGCCAGCACGGGCGCGGGAGGCGGGAGCGAGACCCAGTACTTC
CASTGAGGGSETQYF
>TRBV18|TRBJ1-1|few|NA
TGTGCCAGCTCACCACCCAAGATTAACACTGAAGCTTTCTTT
CASSPPKINTEAFF
>TRBV6-2/TRBV6-3|TRBJ2-2|NA|NA
TGTGCCAGCAGTTACTCGAAGGGCAGGTACACCGGGGAGCTGTTTTTT
CASSYSKGRYTGELFF
>TRBV20-1|TRBJ1-2|few|NA
TGCAGTGCTAAACGGACGGCTTCCTATGGCTACACCTTC
CSAKRTASYGYTF
>TRBV6-8|TRBJ2-7|NA|NA
TGTGCCAGCAGTCCCTGGGACACCTCCTACGAGCAGTACTTC
CASSPWDTSYEQYF
>TRBV13|TRBJ2-1|NA|NA
TGTGCCAGCAGCTTAGCAGGGTGGGGGGTGGACTACAATGAGCAGTTCTTC
CASSLAGWGVDYNEQFF
>TRBV7-3|TRBJ2-1|NA|TRBD2
TGTGCCAGCAGCTTAACGGTCGGGCGGGGGGGCAAGAATGAGCAGTTCTTC
CASSLTVGRGGKNEQFF
>TRBV7-6|TRBJ1-4|NA|NA
TGTGCCAGCAGCTCCACCGGGACACTAAAGGAAAAACTGTTTTTT
CASSSTGTLKEKLFF
>TRBV9|TRBJ2-5|few|TRBD2
TGTGCCAGCAGCGTTACTAGCGGGGTCCAAGAGACCCAGTACTTC
CASSVTSGVQETQYF
>TRBV5-5|TRBJ2-7|NA|NA
TGTGCCAGCAGCCCGTGGGGACACCTTTACGAGCAGTACTTC
CASSPWGHLYEQYF
>TRBV28|TRBJ1-2|few|NA
TGTGCCAGCAGTCCCCCCGACAGGACGGGGGCTAACTATGGCTACACCTTC
CASSPPDRTGANYGYTF